This passage covers 25 T cell receptor beta chains from one sample sequenced in a study of metastatic and nonmetastatic thyroid tumors. TCRdb used MiXCR to call clones anew from the PCR reads. This sample has tens of thousands of clones, with roughly 30% found just once. Nobody among the patients had been given any treatment before thyroid surgery. Material: blood. The receptors come from a female donor with papillary thyroid cancer or a benign thyroid nodule (not recorded which). Some clones in this sample may be carry-over from other donors' samples.

This clone was recorded many times. The gene calls are TRBV4-1 and TRBJ2-2; D is undetermined. The V end lost 4 bases, the J end lost 4 bases, and 16 bases lay between the germline ends. There are 16 residues in the CDR3. CDR1 is MGHRA, CDR2 YSYEKL, per germline. CDR3 protein: CASSPGPAVSTGELFF. The CDR3 coding sequence is TGCGCCAGCAGCCCCGGACCTGCCGTGTCCACCGGGGAGCTGTTTTTT.

This clone has a handful of counts. The chain employs TRBV6-1 and TRBJ1-2, with a weak D call TRBD1 (6 bases). Trimming stripped 6 bases from V and 4 bases from J, with 9 bases between. Per the germline V gene, CDR1 is MNHNS and CDR2 is SASEGT. The CDR3 contains 12 residues. DNA for the CDR3: TGTGCCAGCAGAGGGGGGTTCTATGGCTACACCTTC. Translation: CASRGGFYGYTF.

The chain joins TRBV18 to TRBJ2-7; the D gene is possibly TRBD2 (5 bases). The V end was cut by 3 bases, the J end by 3 bases, with 9 bases between. The germline V gene encodes CDR1 KGHSH and CDR2 LQKENI. CDR3 length equals 13 residues. The CDR3 DNA reads as TGTGCCAGCTCACCTCACCGGGACTACGAGCAGTACTTC. Amino acid sequence: CASSPHRDYEQYF.

This clone was seen repeatedly, ten times or more. Other nucleotide sequences from this sample produce the same CDR3. V and J are TRBV3-1 and TRBJ1-1; D is possibly TRBD1 (5 bases). Germline values: CDR1 LGHDT, CDR2 YNNKEL (reference sequence). V was cut by 2 bases and J by 0 bases, with 10 bases left in between. This CDR3 is built from 15 residues. The CDR3 is CASSQQGHLNTEAFF. The CDR3 bases are TGTGCCAGCAGCCAACAAGGACATTTGAACACTGAAGCTTTCTTT.

Remarks on this clone: One junction end does not reproduce the germline sequence, and a read error may be involved. CDR3 residues: CASSWTPAGEQYF. In nucleotides, the CDR3 is TGTGCCAGTAGCTGGACCCCGGCGGGCGAGCAGTACTTC. The rearrangement joins TRBV7-8 to TRBJ2-7; D is possibly TRBD2 (5 bases). The CDR3 is made up of 13 amino acids. Germline CDR1 is SGHVS and CDR2 is FQNEAQ.

V usage is TRBV7-9 and J usage is TRBJ2-2; D gene ambiguous. Germline loops: CDR1 SEHNR, CDR2 FQNEAQ (reference sequence). Trimming pared 1 base from V and 5 bases from J, leaving 5 bases between. This CDR3 is built from 13 residues. Written as DNA, the CDR3 is TGTGCCAGCAGCTTAGAGGGAACCGGGGAGCTGTTTTTT. It encodes CASSLEGTGELFF.

This clone is medium-sized (0.01 to 0.1%) within its sample. This rearrangement joins TRBV6-2 or TRBV6-3 to TRBJ1-5, with D possibly TRBD1 on 5 matching bases. Germline V gene lookup returns CDR1 MNHEY and CDR2 SVGEGT. V dropped 5 bases and J dropped 7 bases, with 21 bases sitting between them. The CDR3 loop spans 16 amino acids. CDR3 sequence: CASSREPGTHHQPQHF. CDR3 in DNA: TGTGCCAGCAGTAGGGAACCCGGGACCCACCACCAGCCCCAGCATTTT.

This clone was recorded at least ten times. The chain carries TRBV7-9 and TRBJ1-6; D might be TRBD1 (5 bases). The CDR3 runs to 13 residues. Deletions cut 0 bases from V and 13 bases from J, with 10 bases between. Germline values: CDR1 SEHNR, CDR2 FQNEAQ (reference sequence). The CDR3 loop is CASSLALRDPLHF. The CDR3 bases are TGTGCCAGCAGCTTAGCGCTCCGGGACCCCCTCCACTTT.

The rearrangement uses TRBV6-1 and TRBJ1-2, with a possible D match to TRBD1 (5 bases). Trimming shortened V by 3 bases and J by 7 bases, and 15 bases separated the two germline ends. This CDR3 spans 14 amino acids. Germline V gene data show CDR1 as MNHNS and CDR2 as SASEGT. The CDR3 DNA reads TGTGCCAGCAGTGATATAGGGGCGAGCGCTGGCTACACCTTC. It encodes CASSDIGASAGYTF.

The V call is TRBV5-1, the J call TRBJ2-1; a weak D match, TRBD2 (5 bases). The germline gives CDR1 SGHRS, CDR2 YFSETQ. This CDR3 spans 14 amino acids. Trimming pared 0 bases from V and 7 bases from J, leaving 11 bases between. CDR3 coding DNA: TGCGCCAGCAGCTTGGGAACTAGTTGGAATGAGCAGTTCTTC. Encoded protein: CASSLGTSWNEQFF. Full variable domain (remainder filled in from reference TRBV5-1 and TRBJ2-1): KAGVTQTPRYLIKTRGQQVTLSCSPISGHRSVSWYQQTPGQGLQFLFEYFSETQRNKGNFPGRFSGRQFSNSRSEMNVSTLELGDSALYLCASSLGTSWNEQFFGPGTRLTVL.

The sample holds one count of this clone. This chain connects TRBV11-2 to TRBJ2-7; D might be TRBD1 or TRBD2, each matching 5 bases. CDR3 length: 15 amino acids. V lost 5 bases and J 1 base, leaving 15 bases between the germline ends. Germline CDR1 is SGHAT and CDR2 is FQNNGV. The CDR3 DNA is TGTGCCAGCAGCGAGGGGCAGATGATTTCCTACGAGCAGTACTTC. Protein sequence: CASSEGQMISYEQYF.

The J gene is TRBJ2-3, the V gene TRBV4-1, with D unresolved. Germline CDR1 MGHRA, CDR2 YSYEKL. The V and J ends lost 0 bases and 0 bases respectively, with 13 bases between them. The CDR3 runs 17 residues. CDR3 DNA: TGCGCCAGCAGCCAAGATCTTGTGGACCTCAGCACAGATACGCAGTATTTT. This translates into CASSQDLVDLSTDTQYF.

For this clone: The identical CDR3 is also encoded by other nucleotide sequences in the sample. This sequence joins TRBV27 and TRBJ2-3; 12 bases are shared with TRBD2. The CDR3 consists of 16 residues. Trimming removed 4 bases from V and 1 base from J; junction bases left unmatched: 3. Germline-derived CDR1 and CDR2 are MNHEY and SMNVEV (reference sequence). The CDR3 DNA reads TGTGCCAGCAGTTCCCGACTAGCGGGAGGCACAGATACGCAGTATTTT. Translation gives CASSSRLAGGTDTQYF.

This clone has just one count. The gene calls are TRBV13 and TRBJ2-7; D is unresolved. Germline values: CDR1 PRHDT, CDR2 FYEKMQ (reference sequence). The CDR3 runs 13 residues. V lost 5 bases, J lost 0 bases, and 8 bases lay in between. CDR3 in DNA: TGTGCCAGCAGCGACGGTAGCTCCTACGAGCAGTACTTC. Translating gives CASSDGSSYEQYF.

V and J are TRBV6-5 and TRBJ2-1; either TRBD1 or TRBD2 may fit D (5 bases each). V was cut by 4 bases and J by 6 bases, with 22 bases left in between. CDR3 length: 17 residues. CDR1 is MNHEY and CDR2 is SVGAGI in the germline V gene. CDR3 residues: CASSFRDQDLEPNEQFF. CDR3 sequence (DNA): TGTGCCAGCAGTTTCCGGGACCAAGACCTAGAACCCAATGAGCAGTTCTTC.

The rearrangement joins TRBV28 to TRBJ1-2; no clear D. V dropped 0 bases and J dropped 8 bases, with 4 bases sitting between them. Germline V CDR1 and CDR2: MDHEN, SYDVKM. The CDR3 consists of 11 residues. The CDR3 DNA follows: TGTGCCAGCAGTTTATGGCGGGGCTACACCTTC. It translates to CASSLWRGYTF.

This clone was found a few times. This sequence joins TRBV12-3 or TRBV12-4 and TRBJ1-1, with D maybe TRBD1 (5 bases). Trimming left V 5 bases short and J 0 bases short, with 13 bases between. The CDR3 is made up of 15 amino acids. The CDR3 is CASSRAGRLNTEAFF. DNA of the CDR3: TGTGCCAGCAGTAGGGCAGGGAGGCTGAACACTGAAGCTTTCTTT.

In the case of this clone: Possible read error: a much larger clone is one base away. This chain uses TRBV12-5 with TRBJ1-3, with D perhaps matching TRBD1 (5 bases). CDR1 is LGHNT, CDR2 FRNRAP, per germline. V lost 5 bases to trimming and J lost 2 bases, with 7 bases between them. The CDR3 has 13 residues. The CDR3 spells CASGMDTGNTIYF. The CDR3 bases are TGTGCTAGTGGTATGGACACTGGAAACACCATATATTTT.

About this clone: A junction end diverges from the germline sequence, so it may reflect a read error. The gene calls are TRBV28 and TRBJ1-1, with D unclear. The CDR3 has 11 amino acids. Germline assignment: CDR1 MDHEN and CDR2 SYDVKM. This CDR3 reads CARRTTTEDFF. The CDR3 DNA follows: TGTGCCAGAAGGACGACAACTGAAGATTTCTTT.

The chain uses TRBV28 and TRBJ2-2; D not resolved. Per germline, CDR1 MDHEN and CDR2 SYDVKM. This CDR3 spans 12 amino acids. Trimming removed 6 bases at V and 8 bases at J, with 10 bases between. CDR3 loop: CASSTQPGELFF. The CDR3, as DNA: TGTGCCAGCAGCACGCAGCCGGGGGAGCTGTTTTTT. Based on the CDR3 plus reference TRBV28 and TRBJ2-2, the full variable domain is DVKVTQSSRYLVKRTGEKVFLECVQDMDHENMFWYRQDPGLGLRLIYFSYDVKMKEKGDIPEGYSVSREKKERFSLILESASTNQTSMYLCASSTQPGELFFGEGSRLTVL.

CDR3 protein: CASSSAGGLTDTQYF. CDR3 nucleotide sequence: TGTGCCAGCAGCTCAGCGGGGGGTCTCACAGATACGCAGTATTTT. The V call is TRBV5-6, the J call TRBJ2-3; 9 bases agree with TRBD2. The CDR3 is 15 amino acids. Germline assignment: CDR1 SGHDT and CDR2 YYEEEE. V gave up 3 bases and J gave up 2 bases; unmatched junction bases: 4.

CDR3 bases: TGTGCCAGTCGGACAGGGGGTTGCGAGCAGTACTTC. Its protein is CASRTGGCEQYF. The rearrangement joins TRBV28 to TRBJ2-7; the match to TRBD1 covers 10 bases. Germline CDR1 reads MDHEN; CDR2 reads SYDVKM. The J segment lost 6 bases and the V segment lost 9 bases, leaving 5 bases of the junction unmatched. This CDR3 is built from 12 residues.

This clone was counted between two and nine times. This sequence joins TRBV6-1 and TRBJ2-7, with D possibly matching TRBD2 (7 bases). The V end was cut by 4 bases, the J end by 1 base, with 17 bases between. The CDR3 consists of 16 residues. The V gene's germline CDR1 is MNHNS and CDR2 SASEGT. This chain's CDR3 is CASSAVGGGASYEQYF. The CDR3 DNA follows: TGTGCCAGCAGTGCCGTGGGGGGGGGCGCATCCTACGAGCAGTACTTC.

There are a few counts of this clone. This chain uses TRBV6-1 with TRBJ1-1; no firm D call. Germline V gene data show CDR1 as MNHNS and CDR2 as SASEGT. The CDR3 extends over 13 amino acids. V gave up 7 bases and J gave up 7 bases, with 16 bases separating them. The CDR3 sequence is CASTYNGWGEAFF. In DNA form, the CDR3 reads TGTGCCAGCACCTATAACGGGTGGGGTGAAGCTTTCTTT.

In its sample, this clone was seen many times. This rearrangement joins TRBV2 to TRBJ1-1; D is uncertain. V shed 0 bases and J shed 3 bases, with 8 bases lying between them. CDR1 is SNHLY, CDR2 FYNNEI, per germline. This CDR3 comprises 14 residues. As DNA, the CDR3 is TGTGCCAGCAGTGAAGCCGGCGACTACACTGAAGCTTTCTTT. It encodes CASSEAGDYTEAFF.